The clone carrying this T cell receptor (beta chain) was counted a single time. The antigen is unknown. The data are from a study of shared clonotypes between healthy human individuals. Study-wide results and caveats: Among donors, sharing of clonotypes was expected to be affected by sequencing depth.

The CDR3 length is 14 residues. Unmatched junction bases numbered 0, after V lost 3 bases and J lost 1 base. Germline V lookup: CDR1 MNHNS, CDR2 SASEGT. Clones were sequenced by immunoSEQ multiplex PCR, and TCRdb holds only the in-frame ones, with some missing. Of roughly 590,000 clones in the sample, over 95% were seen once. CD45RO negativity and positive selection for CCR7 defined naive CD8 cells, a population that excluded terminally differentiated effector memory CD45RA+ cells. The sample comprised naive CD8+ T cells sorted from blood. The chain combines TRBV6-1 with TRBJ2-3; 8 positions agree with TRBD2. The clonotype originates from a woman aged 25 to 45 in good health. CDR3 region: CASSDGGGTDTQYF. DNA of the CDR3: TGTGCCAGCAGTGACGGGGGGGGCACAGATACGCAGTATTTT.